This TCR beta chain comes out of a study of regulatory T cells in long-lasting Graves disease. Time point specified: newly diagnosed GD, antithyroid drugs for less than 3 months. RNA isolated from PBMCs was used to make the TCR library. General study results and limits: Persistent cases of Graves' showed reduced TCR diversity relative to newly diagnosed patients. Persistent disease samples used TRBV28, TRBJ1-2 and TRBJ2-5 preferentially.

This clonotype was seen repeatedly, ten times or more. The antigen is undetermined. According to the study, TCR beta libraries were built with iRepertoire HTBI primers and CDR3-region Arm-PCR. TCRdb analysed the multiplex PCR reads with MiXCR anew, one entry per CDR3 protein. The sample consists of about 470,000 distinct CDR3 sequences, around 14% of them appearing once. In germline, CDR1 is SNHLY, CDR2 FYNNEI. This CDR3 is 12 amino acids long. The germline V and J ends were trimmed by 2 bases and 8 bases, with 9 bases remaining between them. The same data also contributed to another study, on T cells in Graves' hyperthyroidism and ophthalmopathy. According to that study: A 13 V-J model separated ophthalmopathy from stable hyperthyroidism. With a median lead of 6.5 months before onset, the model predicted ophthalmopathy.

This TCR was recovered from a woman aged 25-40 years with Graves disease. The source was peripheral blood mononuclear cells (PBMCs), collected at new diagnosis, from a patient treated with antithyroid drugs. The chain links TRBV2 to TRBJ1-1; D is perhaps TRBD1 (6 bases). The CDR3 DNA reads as TGTGCCAGCAGTGAACTTACAGGGGAAGCTTTCTTT. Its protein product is CASSELTGEAFF.